This passage covers 14 T cell receptor beta chains from one sample sequenced in a study of shared clonotypes between healthy human individuals. Sequencing was performed with immunoSEQ multiplex PCR; in TCRdb, only in-frame clones are kept and a portion is missing. Found here are some 660,000 clones, about 80% of them singletons; the top ten hold around 1.8%. The sample was memory CD4+ T cells sorted from blood. Subset given: CD45RA-negative fraction. Every receptor here comes from a woman in her 30s in good health.

The chain joins TRBV6-6 to TRBJ1-5; no clear D. V lost 8 bases to trimming and J lost 9 bases, with 11 bases between them. Germline values: CDR1 MNHNY, CDR2 SVGAGI (reference sequence). The CDR3 runs 11 residues. CDR3 loop: CASGTSRPQHF. The CDR3 nucleotides read TGTGCCAGCGGAACTAGTCGGCCCCAGCATTTT.

This chain joins TRBV7-9 and TRBJ2-5, with 7 bases that match TRBD2. With V trimmed by 5 bases and J by 2 bases, 11 bases remained unmatched. Per the germline V gene, CDR1 is SEHNR and CDR2 is FQNEAQ (reference sequence). This CDR3 comprises 16 residues. The CDR3 spells CASSTGSSGRQETQYF. DNA of the CDR3: TGTGCCAGCAGCACGGGATCTAGCGGACGACAAGAGACCCAGTACTTC. The entire variable domain, with the rest obtained from reference TRBV7-9 and TRBJ2-5, is as follows: DTGVSQNPRHKITKRGQNVTFRCDPISEHNRLYWYRQTLGQGPEFLTYFQNEAQLEKSRLLSDRFSAERPKGSFSTLEIQRTEQGDSAMYLCASSTGSSGRQETQYFGPGTRLLVL.

V usage is TRBV5-5 and J usage is TRBJ1-2, with a possible D match to TRBD1 (5 bases). Germline CDR1 SGHKS, CDR2 YYEKEE (reference sequence). V was pared by 0 bases and J by 8 bases, with 11 bases between. The CDR3 consists of 13 residues. The CDR3 DNA is TGTGCCAGCAGCTTGGTGCAGGGCGGAGGCTACACCTTC. Protein product: CASSLVQGGGYTF.

The chain has TRBV5-4 and TRBJ1-1; D uncertain. V was trimmed by 0 bases and J by 1 base, leaving 7 bases between them. The CDR3 has 14 residues. Per the germline V gene, CDR1 is SGHNT and CDR2 is YYREEE (reference sequence). DNA of the CDR3: TGTGCCAGCAGCTTGGGCCGGGGGAACACTGAAGCTTTCTTT. It yields the protein CASSLGRGNTEAFF.

The chain links TRBV13 to TRBJ2-7; D is unresolved. The V and J ends lost 4 bases and 6 bases respectively, with 7 bases between them. The CDR3 sequence is 11 residues long. Germline V gene lookup returns CDR1 PRHDT and CDR2 FYEKMQ (reference sequence). CDR3 DNA sequence: TGTGCCAGCAGCTCTCGGACCGAGCAGTACTTC. Residues: CASSSRTEQYF.

The chain recombines TRBV28 with TRBJ1-3; no clear D gene. V was cut by 5 bases and J by 0 bases, with 11 bases left in between. The CDR3 extends over 15 amino acids. The V gene's germline CDR1 is MDHEN and CDR2 SYDVKM. CDR3 region: CASSQTGYSGNTIYF. The CDR3 DNA reads as TGTGCCAGCAGTCAAACTGGCTACTCTGGAAACACCATATATTTT. Full variable domain (outside the CDR3, taken from reference TRBV28 and TRBJ1-3): DVKVTQSSRYLVKRTGEKVFLECVQDMDHENMFWYRQDPGLGLRLIYFSYDVKMKEKGDIPEGYSVSREKKERFSLILESASTNQTSMYLCASSQTGYSGNTIYFGEGSWLTVV.

V is TRBV19 and J is TRBJ1-5; tentative D call: TRBD1 (5 bases). V lost 3 bases, J lost 4 bases, and 16 bases lay in between. The V gene's germline CDR1 is LNHDA and CDR2 SQIVND (reference sequence). The CDR3 is 16 residues long. The CDR3 here is CASSIVPPGLNQPQHF. The CDR3 region has the DNA TGTGCCAGTAGTATCGTCCCGCCAGGGCTAAATCAGCCCCAGCATTTT.

This clone was observed a few times. The chain uses TRBV19 and TRBJ1-4; no clear D gene. V gave up 6 bases and J gave up 6 bases, with 14 bases separating them. The CDR3 covers 14 residues. CDR1 is LNHDA and CDR2 is SQIVND in the germline V gene (reference sequence). CDR3 DNA: TGTGCCAGTAGCGTTAACGGTCTCTATGAAAAACTGTTTTTT. It codes for CASSVNGLYEKLFF.

The chain links TRBV10-3 to TRBJ2-1; no clear D gene. Germline V gives CDR1 ENHRY, CDR2 SYGVKD. V lost 5 bases and J 9 bases, leaving 8 bases between the germline ends. The CDR3 loop spans 11 amino acids. This chain's CDR3 is CAISNTIEQFF. DNA of the CDR3: TGTGCCATCAGTAACACTATTGAGCAGTTCTTC.

With regard to this clone: Since a much larger clone is just one base distant, this may be a read error. The same CDR3 can be traced to other DNA sequences in this sample. This chain connects TRBV5-1 to TRBJ2-1, with a weak D call TRBD1 (5 bases). CDR1 SGHRS and CDR2 YFSETQ come from the germline V gene. The CDR3 sequence is 15 residues long. The V gene lost 4 bases and the J gene lost 0 bases, with 11 bases spanning the gap. The CDR3 region is CASSPDTSSYNEQFF. In DNA form, the CDR3 reads TGCGCCAGCAGCCCGGACACGAGCTCCTACAATGAGCAGTTCTTC.

The chain links TRBV5-4 to TRBJ2-3, with 7 bases fitting TRBD1. CDR1 SGHNT and CDR2 YYREEE come from the germline V gene (reference sequence). The CDR3 sequence is 15 residues long. The V and J ends lost 3 bases and 5 bases, in that order; junction bases with no gene match: 9. The CDR3 spells CASSYPGQSQDTQYF. The CDR3 coding sequence is TGTGCCAGCAGCTATCCGGGACAGAGTCAAGATACGCAGTATTTT.

The genes are TRBV27 and TRBJ1-2, with a possible D match to TRBD1 (6 bases). V gave up 4 bases and J gave up 7 bases, with 25 bases separating them. CDR3 size: 17 residues. The germline CDR1 and CDR2 sequences are MNHEY and SMNVEV (reference sequence). CDR3 nucleotide sequence: TGTGCCAGCAGTTCGCTACTTCCCCGGGACAAGGATGCTGGCTACACCTTC. This translates into CASSSLLPRDKDAGYTF.

This chain connects TRBV6-5 to TRBJ1-1; D ambiguous. V lost 6 bases, J lost 0 bases, and 14 bases lay in between. Per germline, CDR1 MNHEY and CDR2 SVGAGI. The CDR3 totals 15 residues. The CDR3 loop is CASSPTDTVNTEAFF. In DNA form, the CDR3 reads TGTGCCAGCAGCCCTACTGATACAGTGAACACTGAAGCTTTCTTT.

In DNA form, the CDR3 reads TGTGCCAGCAGCGATGGACAGGGAAACATTCAGTACTTC. Encoded protein: CASSDGQGNIQYF. The rearrangement joins TRBV5-4 to TRBJ2-4; 8 bases are a match to TRBD1. J lost 6 bases, V lost 4 bases, and 3 bases had no gene match. Germline values: CDR1 SGHNT, CDR2 YYREEE (reference sequence). CDR3 length equals 13 residues.